This T cell receptor beta chain was obtained from a study of read filtering for tumor transcriptome and immune sequencing. This clonotype was recorded at least ten times. CDR1 is SGHTA and CDR2 is FQGNSA in the germline V gene. The V end was cut by 5 bases, the J end by 1 base, with 10 bases between. This CDR3 region has 14 residues. The library was built from around 0.4 ug RNA with molecular barcoded adaptors for alpha/delta and beta/gamma chains. TCRdb reanalysed the reads using MiXCR and keeps one entry per CDR3 protein. The sample lists some 30,000 distinct CDR3 sequences, roughly 18% occurring once.

The chain is built from TRBV7-2 and TRBJ2-3; D is ambiguous. The receptor was derived from a donor aged 40 or older with multiple myeloma. The sequencing input was a population of CD138-negative cells sorted from bone marrow. CDR3 coding DNA: TGTGCCAGCAGCCCCGAGGCAGGCACAGATACGCAGTATTTT. Translated, it gives CASSPEAGTDTQYF.